This is a list of T cell receptor beta chains from one sample in a study of cytomegalovirus exposure and HLA in healthy donors. Repertoires were generated with immunoSEQ multiplex PCR, while TCRdb's copy carries only in-frame clones and drops some. The data contain under 150,000 clones, 65% to 90% of them singletons. The sample comprised PBMCs. These receptors originate from a young man in good health and CMV-seronegative. Each CDR3 is given with its conserved first and last residue. D genes are given only for firm matches. The size of a clone is reported for some rows only, either as once, few or many, or as a class for expanded clones.

D | J | size | V | DNA | CDR3
TRBD1 | TRBJ1-5 | - | TRBV6-1 | TGTGCCAGCAGCCGACAGGGGGCTCAGCCCCAGCATTTT | CASSRQGAQPQHF
- | TRBJ1-2 | - | TRBV7-2 | TGTGCCAGCAGCCCCGGGGAATCGCATGGCTACACCTTC | CASSPGESHGYTF
- | TRBJ2-7 | - | TRBV27 | TGTGCCACCCAAGGCCGGAGTGGGAGTGAGCAGTACTTC | CATQGRSGSEQYF
TRBD1 | TRBJ1-2 | - | TRBV28 | TGTGCCAGCAGTTCGACCCGAGGGGGCGCCTATGGCTACACCTTC | CASSSTRGGAYGYTF
TRBD2 | TRBJ2-2 | once | TRBV11-3 | TGTGCCAGCAGCTCATCGGGGGGTGGCACCGGGGAGCTGTTTTTT | CASSSSGGGTGELFF
TRBD2 | TRBJ2-7 | once | TRBV10-2 | TGCGCCAGCAGTGAGAAGCGGGGGTGGTACGAGCAGTACTTC | CASSEKRGWYEQYF
TRBD1 | TRBJ2-1 | - | TRBV4-1 | TGCGCCAGCAGCCCGGGACAGGGGAACTACAATGAGCAGTTCTTC | CASSPGQGNYNEQFF
TRBD1 | TRBJ2-7 | - | TRBV4-3 | TGCGCCAGCAGCCAAGATGACAGGGCCTCCTACGAGCAGTACTTC | CASSQDDRASYEQYF
TRBD1 | TRBJ2-7 | - | TRBV6-5 | TGTGCCAGCAGCCGGGACAGCTACGAGCAGTACTTC | CASSRDSYEQYF
- | TRBJ2-3 | - | TRBV29-1 | TGCAGCGTTGAAGGGAACAGGGTCCGAGCAGGAGATACGCAGTATTTT | CSVEGNRVRAGDTQYF
- | TRBJ1-1 | - | TRBV25-1 | TGTGCCAGCAGGAGCCCTAAGAACACTGAAGCTTTCTTT | CASRSPKNTEAFF
- | TRBJ2-7 | - | TRBV5-6 | TGTGCCAGCAGCTTCTTACAGGGTGGCCACGAGCAGTACTTC | CASSFLQGGHEQYF
TRBD2 | TRBJ2-1 | - | TRBV6-4 | TGTGCCAGCAGTGACTCGGCGGGGGGGGCAGGTGAGCAGTTCTTC | CASSDSAGGAGEQFF
- | TRBJ1-4 | - | TRBV5-3 | TGTGCCAGAGTTCGGCAGGGAAGGGGGAATGAAAAACTGTTTTTT | CARVRQGRGNEKLFF
- | TRBJ1-2 | - | TRBV30 | TGTGCCTGGAGTGTATGGCAGGGTAACTATGGCTACACCTTC | CAWSVWQGNYGYTF
- | TRBJ2-7 | - | TRBV29-1 | TGCAGCGTTGAAGATCTGGGGGCCAGGCGGTACTCCTACGAGCAGTACTTC | CSVEDLGARRYSYEQYF
TRBD1 | TRBJ1-2 | - | TRBV29-1 | TGCAGCGTTCGCCAGGGGGCTGGGGAAGGTGGCTACACCTTC | CSVRQGAGEGGYTF
TRBD1 | TRBJ1-5 | - | TRBV25-1 | TGTGCCAGCAGGGCAGGGGGAAGCAATCAGCCCCAGCATTTT | CASRAGGSNQPQHF
- | TRBJ1-1 | medium-sized | TRBV4-1 | TGCGCCAGCAGCCGACAGGAGAACACTGAAGCTTTCTTT | CASSRQENTEAFF
- | TRBJ2-7 | - | TRBV27 | TGTGCCAGCAGTTTATACAGATCCTACGAGCAGTACTTC | CASSLYRSYEQYF
- | TRBJ2-7 | - | TRBV4-3 | TGCGCCAGCAGCCAGGAGATGACCTTAACCTACGAGCAGTACTTC | CASSQEMTLTYEQYF
- | TRBJ1-3 | - | TRBV13 | TGTGCCAGCAGCTCCAGGTCTTCTGGAAACACCATATATTTT | CASSSRSSGNTIYF
TRBD1 | TRBJ2-1 | once | TRBV29-1 | TGCAGCGTTGAATTTTATTCGGGACAGGGTATATCTTTGGAGCAGTTCTTC | CSVEFYSGQGISLEQFF
- | TRBJ1-4 | - | TRBV7-8 | TGTGCCAGCAGCTTAGGGAGCGGGGGTGGAGAAAAACTGTTTTTT | CASSLGSGGGEKLFF
TRBD1 | TRBJ1-4 | - | TRBV7-2 | TGTGCCAGCAGCCCCCGCGGACAGGGGTATGAAAAACTGTTTTTT | CASSPRGQGYEKLFF
TRBD1 | TRBJ1-2 | - | TRBV28 | TGTGCCAGCAGCGGACAGGGTACGAGCTACACCTTC | CASSGQGTSYTF
- | TRBJ2-1 | few | TRBV10-3 | TGTGCCATCAGGGGGGACTCTAGGGATGAGCAGTTCTTC | CAIRGDSRDEQFF
- | TRBJ1-3 | once | TRBV7-2 | TGTGCCAGCAGGAATAAGCCCCTCTCTGGAAACACCATATATTTT | CASRNKPLSGNTIYF